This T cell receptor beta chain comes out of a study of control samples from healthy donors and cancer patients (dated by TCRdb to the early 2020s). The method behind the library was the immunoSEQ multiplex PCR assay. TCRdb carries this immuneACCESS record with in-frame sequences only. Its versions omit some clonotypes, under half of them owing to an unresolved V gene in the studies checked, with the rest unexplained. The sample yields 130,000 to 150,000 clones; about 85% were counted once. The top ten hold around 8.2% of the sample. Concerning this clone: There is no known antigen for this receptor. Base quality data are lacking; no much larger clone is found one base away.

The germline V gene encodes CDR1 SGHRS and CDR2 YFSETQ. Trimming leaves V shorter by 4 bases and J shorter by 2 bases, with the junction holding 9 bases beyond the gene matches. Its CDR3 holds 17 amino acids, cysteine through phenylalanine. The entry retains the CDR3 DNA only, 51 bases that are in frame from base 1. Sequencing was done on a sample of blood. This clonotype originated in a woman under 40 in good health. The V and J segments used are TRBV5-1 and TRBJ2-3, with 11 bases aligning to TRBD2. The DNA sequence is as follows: TGCGCCAGCAGCCGGTCGACTAGCGGGGCCCCCACAGATACGCAGTATTTT. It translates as CASSRSTSGAPTDTQYF.